These 11 T cell receptor beta chains were sequenced from one sample in a study of blood T cell repertoires in COVID-19. Assay used: immunoSEQ multiplex PCR; TCRdb lists only in-frame clones, some missing. The sample lists about 260,000 clones, more than 75% occurring once. Material for sequencing was peripheral blood. Source of these receptors: a man aged 40-49 years with active or convalescent COVID-19.

This chain joins TRBV18 and TRBJ1-1; a possible D gene is TRBD1 (6 bases). Looked up from germline, CDR1 is KGHSH and CDR2 is LQKENI. Trimming took 4 bases from V and 2 from J, leaving 14 bases between them. The CDR3 length is 15 residues. The CDR3 loop reads CASSQSKQGNTEAFF. CDR3 in DNA: TGTGCCAGCTCACAGAGCAAACAGGGTAACACTGAAGCTTTCTTT.

The CDR3 protein is CASSLGASGVVYNEQFF. The CDR3 DNA is TGTGCCAGCAGCTTAGGGGCTAGCGGGGTCGTGTACAATGAGCAGTTCTTC. The V and J genes are TRBV7-9 and TRBJ2-1, with 9 bases lining up with TRBD2. This CDR3 has 17 residues. CDR1 and CDR2 from the germline V gene are SEHNR and FQNEAQ (reference sequence). V dropped 1 base and J dropped 4; count of bases not matched to a gene: 8. Variable domain in full (rest from reference TRBV7-9 and TRBJ2-1): DTGVSQNPRHKITKRGQNVTFRCDPISEHNRLYWYRQTLGQGPEFLTYFQNEAQLEKSRLLSDRFSAERPKGSFSTLEIQRTEQGDSAMYLCASSLGASGVVYNEQFFGPGTRLTVL.

The CDR3 spells CASSHRGTGNEKLFF. In nucleotides, the CDR3 is TGTGCCAGCAGCCACCGGGGGACAGGGAATGAAAAACTGTTTTTT. The chain carries TRBV3-1 (or the pseudogene TRBV3-2) and TRBJ1-4; 9 bases are shared with TRBD1. Germline V CDR1 and CDR2: LGHDT, YNNKEL (reference sequence). The CDR3 length is 15 residues. J lost 5 bases, V lost 3 bases, and 4 bases had no gene match.

This chain's CDR3 is CASSTGDSQETQYF. The CDR3 coding sequence is TGTGCCAGCAGCACCGGGGACAGCCAAGAGACCCAGTACTTC. This rearrangement joins TRBV5-4 to TRBJ2-5; 7 bases match TRBD1. The germline CDR1 and CDR2 sequences are SGHNT and YYREEE (reference sequence). V shed 4 bases and J 1 base; nucleotides not matched to a gene: 4. The CDR3 totals 14 residues.

This chain connects TRBV25-1 to TRBJ2-5; 11 nucleotides line up with TRBD2. Germline V gene data show CDR1 as MGHDK and CDR2 as SYGVNS. V gave up 7 bases and J gave up 7 bases; unmatched junction bases: 11. This CDR3 contains 15 residues. The DNA for the CDR3 is TGTGCCAGCAATCCGACTAGCGGGGTGTCAGGGACCCAGTACTTC. Translation: CASNPTSGVSGTQYF.

V and J are TRBV29-1 and TRBJ2-7; 7 bases agree with TRBD1. After removal of 4 bases from V and 7 bases from J, the junction contained 13 bases not matched to a gene. The germline V gene has CDR1 SQVTM and CDR2 ANQGSEA. The CDR3 length is 14 residues. CDR3 loop: CSVAIRQGVSEQYF. CDR3 coding DNA: TGCAGCGTTGCCATCAGACAGGGAGTGAGTGAGCAGTACTTC.

The rearrangement links TRBV14 to TRBJ1-2; D call uncertain. This CDR3 comprises 13 residues. The V gene's germline CDR1 is SGHDN and CDR2 FVKESK. Trimming left V 1 base short and J 8 bases short, with 11 bases between. The CDR3 DNA follows: TGTGCCAGCAGCCAAGCCGGGAGAGGCGGCTACACCTTC. It yields the protein CASSQAGRGGYTF.

This clone was recorded once. In nucleotides, the CDR3 is TGTGCCAGCAGCTTCAGGACAGACTTTGGTGAGCAGTTCTTC. Its translation is CASSFRTDFGEQFF. The chain joins TRBV7-9 to TRBJ2-1, with D perhaps TRBD1 (6 bases). V lost 3 bases to trimming and J lost 9 bases, with 15 bases between them. CDR1 is SEHNR, CDR2 FQNEAQ, per germline (reference sequence). The CDR3 is 14 residues long.

Of note for this clone: This same CDR3 is encoded by further DNA sequences in the sample. CDR3 protein: CASRDTTYEQYF. In nucleotides, the CDR3 is TGTGCCAGCAGGGACACCACCTACGAGCAGTACTTC. The chain joins TRBV6-5 to TRBJ2-7, with D tentatively TRBD1 (5 bases). In germline, CDR1 is MNHEY, CDR2 SVGAGI. The CDR3 covers 12 residues. The ends were cut back, 6 bases at V and 2 bases at J, with 8 bases in the middle.

This clone was recorded once. This chain joins TRBV5-1 and TRBJ2-2; D perhaps matches TRBD1 (5 bases). Germline CDR1 is SGHRS and CDR2 is YFSETQ. This CDR3 contains 15 residues. Trimming shortened V by 3 bases and J by 2 bases, and 11 bases separated the two germline ends. CDR3 sequence (DNA): TGCGCCAGCAGCTCCGAAGGGGCCAACACCGGGGAGCTGTTTTTT. The encoded protein is CASSSEGANTGELFF. The entire variable domain, with the rest obtained from reference TRBV5-1 and TRBJ2-2, is as follows: KAGVTQTPRYLIKTRGQQVTLSCSPISGHRSVSWYQQTPGQGLQFLFEYFSETQRNKGNFPGRFSGRQFSNSRSEMNVSTLELGDSALYLCASSSEGANTGELFFGEGSRLTVL.

The sample holds many counts of this clone. This chain joins TRBV5-6 and TRBJ1-5; 7 bases match TRBD1. The CDR3 consists of 14 residues. V dropped 3 bases and J dropped 4; count of bases not matched to a gene: 4. In germline, CDR1 is SGHDT, CDR2 YYEEEE. The CDR3 reads CASSSGQRNQPQHF. The CDR3 nucleotides read TGTGCCAGCAGCTCGGGACAGCGAAATCAGCCCCAGCATTTT.